This T cell receptor beta chain stems from a study of blood T cell repertoires in COVID-19. Study background: COVID-19 samples, acute and convalescent, were from the United States, Italy and Spain. T cells, B-cell-depleted T cells, or PBMCs provided the cDNA or gDNA that served as material.

The ends lost 4 bases at V and 6 bases at J; junction bases unmatched: 12. CDR1 is MNHNS, CDR2 SASEGT, per germline. The CDR3 has 16 residues. Per the authors' pipeline: Amplifying reference gene primers gave estimates of nucleated cell counts. Generated by immunoSEQ multiplex PCR, the TCRdb table keeps only in-frame clones and is missing some. V and J calls plus clone size are reproduced from that table; the DNA served to infer D and trimming. The table shows 170,000 or so clones, with roughly 84% occurring only once. The source of this sequence is a man aged 18 to 30 with active or convalescent COVID-19. The genes are TRBV6-1 and TRBJ1-5; 7 bases map to TRBD1. The sample comprised peripheral blood. CDR3 bases: TGTGCCAGCAGTGGGCGGGACAGCAGGATAAGTCAGCCCCAGCATTTT. As protein: CASSGRDSRISQPQHF.